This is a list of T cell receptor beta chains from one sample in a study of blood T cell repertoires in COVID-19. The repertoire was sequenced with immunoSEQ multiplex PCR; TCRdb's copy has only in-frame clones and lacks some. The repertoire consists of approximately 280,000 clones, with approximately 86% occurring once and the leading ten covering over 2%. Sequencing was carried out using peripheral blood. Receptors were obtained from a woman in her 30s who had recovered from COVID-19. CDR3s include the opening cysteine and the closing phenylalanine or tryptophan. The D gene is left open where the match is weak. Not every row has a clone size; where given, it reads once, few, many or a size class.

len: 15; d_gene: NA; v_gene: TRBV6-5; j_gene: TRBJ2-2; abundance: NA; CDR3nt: TGTGCCAGCACGGGGGGCCGAGGGAACACCGGGGAGCTGTTTTTT; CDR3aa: CASTGGRGNTGELFF
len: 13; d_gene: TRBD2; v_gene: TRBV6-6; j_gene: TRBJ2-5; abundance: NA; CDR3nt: TGTGCCAGCAGCGCTAGCGGGCAAGAGACCCAGTACTTC; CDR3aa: CASSASGQETQYF
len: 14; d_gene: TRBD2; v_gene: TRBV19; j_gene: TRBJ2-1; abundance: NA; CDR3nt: TGTGCCAGTAAGTGGACTAGCGGGCTTAATGAGCAGTTCTTC; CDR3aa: CASKWTSGLNEQFF
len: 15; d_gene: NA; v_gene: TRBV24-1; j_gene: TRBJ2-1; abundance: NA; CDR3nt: TGTGCCACCAGTGTAAGTAGCCTAGATTACAATGAGCAGTTCTTC; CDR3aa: CATSVSSLDYNEQFF
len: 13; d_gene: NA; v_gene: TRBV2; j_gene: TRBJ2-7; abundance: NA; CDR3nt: TGTGCCAGCAACCCGGACAGACTCTACGAGCAGTACTTC; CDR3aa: CASNPDRLYEQYF
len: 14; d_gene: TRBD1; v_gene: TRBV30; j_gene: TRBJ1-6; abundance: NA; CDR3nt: TGTGCCTGGAGTGTCGGACAGGGGAATTCACCCCTCCACTTT; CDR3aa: CAWSVGQGNSPLHF
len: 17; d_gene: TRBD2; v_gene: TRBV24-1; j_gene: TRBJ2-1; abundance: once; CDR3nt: TGTGCCACCAGTGACCCCGGGACTAGCGGGAGAGTCAATGAGCAGTTCTTC; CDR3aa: CATSDPGTSGRVNEQFF
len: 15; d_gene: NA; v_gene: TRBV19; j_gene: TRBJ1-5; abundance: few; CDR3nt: TGTGCCAGTAGCTGGTCAACCTATAGCAATCAGCCCCAGCATTTT; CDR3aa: CASSWSTYSNQPQHF
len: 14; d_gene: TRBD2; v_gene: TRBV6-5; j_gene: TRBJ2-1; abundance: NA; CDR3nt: TGTGCCAGCAGTTACGGCGGGAGGGGGAATGAGCAGTTCTTC; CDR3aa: CASSYGGRGNEQFF
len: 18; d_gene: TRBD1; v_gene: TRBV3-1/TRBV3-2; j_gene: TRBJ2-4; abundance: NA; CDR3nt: TGTGCCAGCAGCCCCACCCGCGGGACAGGGGTGGCCAAAAACATTCAGTACTTC; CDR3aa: CASSPTRGTGVAKNIQYF
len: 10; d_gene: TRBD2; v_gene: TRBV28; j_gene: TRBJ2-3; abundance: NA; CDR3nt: TGTGCCAGCGGGACTAGTTTGAAGTATTTT; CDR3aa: CASGTSLKYF
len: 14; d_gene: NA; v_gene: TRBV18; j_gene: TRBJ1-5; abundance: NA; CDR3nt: TGTGCCAGCTCACCCGGGTGGAGCAATCAGCCCCAGCATTTT; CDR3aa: CASSPGWSNQPQHF
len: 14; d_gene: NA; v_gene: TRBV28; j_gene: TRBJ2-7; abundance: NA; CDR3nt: TGTGCCAGCAGTCGGAGGGACAGTCCCTACGAGCAGTACTTC; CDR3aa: CASSRRDSPYEQYF
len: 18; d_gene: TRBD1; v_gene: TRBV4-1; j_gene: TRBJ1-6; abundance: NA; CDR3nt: TGCGCCAGCAGCCAAGAAGTATCAGGGGGAGGCTTTAATTCACCCCTCCACTTT; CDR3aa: CASSQEVSGGGFNSPLHF